This T cell receptor beta chain was recorded in a study of shared clonotypes between healthy human individuals. The length of the CDR3 is 12 residues. Germline lookup yields CDR1 SNHLY and CDR2 FYNNEI. The junction had 1 base not matched to a gene; V was cut back by 4 bases and J by 8 bases. Every immunoSEQ plate was one replicate of a subset's evenly spread DNA. The repertoire was sequenced with immunoSEQ multiplex PCR; TCRdb's copy has only in-frame clones and lacks some. Among 450,000 to 500,000 clones listed, roughly 80% were seen once. This chain connects TRBV2 to TRBJ2-1; 8 bases are a match to TRBD2. Sequenced material: PBMCs. This sequence was found in a woman aged 40 to 50 in good health. Some clones in this sample may be carry-over from other donors' samples. The CDR3 protein is CASSGGGYEQFF. CDR3 bases: TGTGCCAGCAGTGGCGGGGGGTATGAGCAGTTCTTC.